What follows are 29 T cell receptor beta chains derived from one specimen sequenced in a study of blood T cell repertoires in COVID-19 (TCRdb year 2020). The method was the immunoSEQ multiplex PCR assay. TCRdb holds this immuneACCESS table with in-frame rearrangements only. Some clones are missing; in checked studies, unresolved V genes explain under half, and the rest has no known cause. A total of roughly 100,000 clones appear in this sample, 87% of them only once. Clones ranked in the top ten supply 5% to 7.5% of the sample. Input material: peripheral blood. Receptor source: a human donor in a cohort sampled during active COVID-19.

The gene calls are TRBV28 and TRBJ2-3; tentatively, D is TRBD1 (6 bases). The V gene's germline CDR1 is MDHEN and CDR2 SYDVKM. The V end lost 4 bases, the J end lost 0 bases, and 14 bases lay between the germline ends. The CDR3 is 16 amino acids. CDR3 sequence: CASSSPGQTSTDTQYF. CDR3 bases: TGTGCCAGCAGTTCGCCCGGACAGACTAGCACAGATACGCAGTATTTT.

The chain employs TRBV6-5 and TRBJ1-6; 9 bases match TRBD1. Germline V lookup: CDR1 MNHEY, CDR2 SVGAGI. J gave up 11 bases and V 6 bases, and 11 bases lay outside the gene matches. The length of the CDR3 is 15 residues. The DNA of the CDR3 is TGTGCCAGCAGCTACAAACCGACAGGGGGAACACCCCTCCACTTT. It specifies CASSYKPTGGTPLHF.

The J gene is TRBJ2-7, the V gene TRBV7-3; D might be TRBD1 (6 bases). CDR1 and CDR2 (germline): SGHTA, FQGTGA. The CDR3 spans 16 residues. The ends were cut back, 2 bases at V and 3 bases at J, with 17 bases in the middle. Here the CDR3 reads CASSLSGPARGYEQYF. DNA of the CDR3: TGTGCCAGCAGCTTATCCGGTCCGGCCAGGGGCTACGAGCAGTACTTC.

CDR3 sequence: CASSSSGTGAGELFF. CDR3 DNA sequence: TGTGCCAGCAGTTCATCCGGGACAGGGGCCGGGGAGCTGTTTTTT. The chain links TRBV6-4 to TRBJ2-2, with 10 positions matching TRBD1. Per germline, CDR1 MRHNA and CDR2 SNTAGT. The CDR3 is 15 residues long. V shed 5 bases, J shed 6 bases, and the junction held 6 bases outside the gene matches.

The CDR3 sequence: CATKKGGVRIWETQYF. The DNA of the CDR3 is TGTGCCACTAAAAAGGGGGGGGTCCGTATTTGGGAGACCCAGTACTTC. This chain links TRBV28 with TRBJ2-5, with a weak D call TRBD2 (7 bases). Trimming stripped 10 bases from V and 5 bases from J, with 26 bases between. This CDR3 spans 16 amino acids. Germline CDR1 is MDHEN and CDR2 is SYDVKM.

The chain employs TRBV7-3 and TRBJ2-1, with 11 nucleotides matching TRBD1. The V gene's germline CDR1 is SGHTA and CDR2 FQGTGA. The CDR3 totals 15 residues. J lost 5 bases, V lost 1 base, and 1 base had no gene match. CDR3: CASSLRTGGNNEQFF. CDR3 nucleotide sequence: TGTGCCAGCAGCTTAAGGACAGGGGGCAACAATGAGCAGTTCTTC.

The chain uses TRBV6-4 and TRBJ2-1; a possible D gene is TRBD1 (6 bases). The CDR3 has 16 residues. Germline-derived CDR1 and CDR2 are MRHNA and SNTAGT. The V and J ends lost 6 bases and 1 base respectively, with 16 bases between them. CDR3 protein: CASSLEQGMSYNEQFF. CDR3 DNA: TGTGCCAGCAGCCTGGAACAGGGAATGTCCTACAATGAGCAGTTCTTC.

The V and J genes are TRBV27 and TRBJ2-7; 9 positions agree with TRBD1. Germline lookup yields CDR1 MNHEY and CDR2 SMNVEV (reference sequence). The CDR3 length is 15 residues. Germline trimming cut 2 bases from V and 2 bases from J; bases unmatched to any gene: 4. In DNA form, the CDR3 reads TGTGCCAGCAGTTTAAGGACAGGGGTCACCTACGAGCAGTACTTC. It specifies CASSLRTGVTYEQYF.

There are a few counts of this clone. The chain uses TRBV29-1 and TRBJ2-7; 8 bases are shared with TRBD1. Per germline, CDR1 SQVTM and CDR2 ANQGSEA. The CDR3 sequence is 15 residues long. Trimming took 3 bases from V and 5 from J; bases not matched to a gene: 12. The CDR3 DNA reads TGCAGCGTTGAGGGGACAGGAATTTTCAGGGACGAGCAGTACTTC. Translation: CSVEGTGIFRDEQYF.

V and J are TRBV7-2 and TRBJ2-7; 9 bases are shared with TRBD2. Germline lookup yields CDR1 SGHTA and CDR2 FQGNSA. The J segment lost 3 bases and the V segment lost 5 bases, leaving 11 bases of the junction unmatched. The CDR3 is 16 residues long. CDR3 sequence (DNA): TGTGCCAGCAGCCTACTAACTAGCGGGCGGATCTACGAGCAGTACTTC. It translates to CASSLLTSGRIYEQYF.

The V gene is TRBV13, the J gene TRBJ2-6; a possible D gene is TRBD1 (5 bases). CDR1 is PRHDT, CDR2 FYEKMQ, per germline (reference sequence). V was clipped by 5 bases and J by 0 bases, with 8 bases between them. The CDR3 is made up of 15 amino acids. The CDR3 DNA follows: TGTGCCAGCAGCCCCGACAGCTCTGGGGCCAACGTCCTGACTTTC. Translation: CASSPDSSGANVLTF.

The DNA for the CDR3 is TGTGCCAGCAGGCACGGGGCGGGGGGGTACAATGAGCAGTTCTTC. Protein sequence: CASRHGAGGYNEQFF. The rearrangement joins TRBV2 to TRBJ2-1; TRBD2 matches 9 bases. Germline trimming cut 6 bases from V and 4 bases from J; bases unmatched to any gene: 7. This CDR3 is 15 amino acids long. The germline CDR1 and CDR2 sequences are SNHLY and FYNNEI. Combining the CDR3 with reference TRBV2 and TRBJ2-1 gives the whole variable domain EPEVTQTPSHQVTQMGQEVILRCVPISNHLYFYWYRQILGQKVEFLVSFYNNEISEKSEIFDDQFSVERPDGSNFTLKIRSTKLEDSAMYFCASRHGAGGYNEQFFGPGTRLTVL.

To note about this clone: An end of the junction differs from the germline gene, which may be a read error. The chain uses TRBV27 and TRBJ2-7; 7 nucleotides line up with TRBD2. Germline V gives CDR1 MNHEY, CDR2 SMNVEV (reference sequence). The CDR3 totals 17 residues. CDR3: CASSLRDYTRPPGSSGF. The CDR3 DNA reads as TGTGCCAGCAGTTTACGGGACTACACAAGGCCTCCAGGTAGCAGTGGGTTC.

The rearrangement joins TRBV28 to TRBJ2-7; no reliable D call. Trimming left V 3 bases short and J 3 bases short, with 9 bases between. The V gene's germline CDR1 is MDHEN and CDR2 SYDVKM. CDR3 size: 13 residues. CDR3 in DNA: TGTGCCAGCAGTTTTTTCTCCGGCTACGAGCAGTACTTC. It specifies CASSFFSGYEQYF.

This chain links TRBV7-8 with TRBJ2-1; 11 nucleotides agree with TRBD2. CDR1 and CDR2 (germline): SGHVS, FQNEAQ. Trimming at V came to 4 bases and at J to 8 bases, leaving 7 bases not matched to a gene. The CDR3 covers 15 residues. The CDR3 coding sequence is TGTGCCAGCAGCTCAACTAGCGGGAGAAGCGATGAGCAGTTCTTC. Translation gives CASSSTSGRSDEQFF.

The chain carries TRBV3-1 (or the pseudogene TRBV3-2) and TRBJ2-7; 8 nucleotides align to TRBD1. Germline values: CDR1 LGHDT, CDR2 YNNKEL (reference sequence). The CDR3 totals 13 residues. J lost 3 bases, V lost 5 bases, and 3 bases had no gene match. For the CDR3, the DNA is TGTGCCAGCAGCGACGGACAGGGCTACGAGCAGTACTTC. This sequence encodes CASSDGQGYEQYF.

The genes are TRBV6-6 and TRBJ1-1, with a tentative D call TRBD1 (6 bases). Trimming pared 6 bases from V and 8 bases from J, leaving 13 bases between. The CDR3 sequence is 12 residues long. Germline lookup yields CDR1 MNHNY and CDR2 SVGAGI (reference sequence). CDR3: CASRVQGVEAFF. The CDR3 nucleotides are TGTGCCAGCAGGGTACAGGGAGTAGAAGCTTTCTTT.

V is TRBV7-3 and J is TRBJ1-1; D perhaps matches TRBD1 (5 bases). V was cut by 2 bases and J by 5 bases, with 12 bases left in between. Looked up from germline, CDR1 is SGHTA and CDR2 is FQGTGA. CDR3 length equals 14 residues. The CDR3 sequence: CASSLLGVSTEAFF. The CDR3 DNA sequence: TGTGCCAGCAGCTTACTAGGGGTGTCAACTGAAGCTTTCTTT.

This clone was counted once. V usage is TRBV28 and J usage is TRBJ2-5; D might be TRBD1 (5 bases). Germline V lookup: CDR1 MDHEN, CDR2 SYDVKM. Trimming took off 9 bases at V and 5 bases at J, with 13 bases between the two ends. The CDR3 has 12 residues. The CDR3 here is CASRTIFETQYF. The CDR3 DNA follows: TGTGCCAGTAGGACAATATTCGAGACCCAGTACTTC.

CDR3 sequence (DNA): TGTGCCAGCAGCAGCCGGGACAGGGAGAGGGATGAAAAACTGTTTTTT. Translated: CASSSRDRERDEKLFF. This chain uses TRBV3-1 (or the pseudogene TRBV3-2) with TRBJ1-4; TRBD1 matches at 9 bases. Germline trimming cut 5 bases from V and 6 bases from J; bases unmatched to any gene: 10. Per germline, CDR1 LGHDT and CDR2 YNNKEL (reference sequence). CDR3 size: 16 residues.

The rearrangement joins TRBV28 to TRBJ1-5, with TRBD1 identical over 7 bases. The CDR3 has 15 residues. V trimming: 3 bases; J trimming: 5 bases; junction bases outside the gene matches: 7. The germline CDR1 and CDR2 sequences are MDHEN and SYDVKM. The CDR3 here is CASSLETGFHQPQHF. CDR3 bases: TGTGCCAGCAGTTTGGAGACAGGGTTCCATCAGCCCCAGCATTTT.

V gene TRBV7-3 combines with J gene TRBJ2-1; 7 bases match TRBD2. In germline, CDR1 is SGHTA, CDR2 FQGTGA. This CDR3 spans 17 amino acids. V dropped 0 bases and J dropped 5; count of bases not matched to a gene: 10. CDR3 coding DNA: TGTGCCAGCAGCTTAACGGGGTTAGCGGGTGCTAACAATGAGCAGTTCTTC. This codes for CASSLTGLAGANNEQFF.

V is TRBV7-2 and J is TRBJ2-1, with 7 bases that match TRBD2. V lost 2 bases, J lost 7 bases, and 8 bases stayed unmatched. The length of the CDR3 is 15 residues. Per the germline V gene, CDR1 is SGHTA and CDR2 is FQGNSA. CDR3 region: CASSLRAGSLNEQFF. Written as DNA, the CDR3 is TGTGCCAGCAGCTTAAGAGCGGGAAGTCTGAATGAGCAGTTCTTC.

The chain links TRBV7-9 to TRBJ2-2, with 10 bases lining up with TRBD2. The V segment lost 3 bases and the J segment 4 bases; nucleotides outside the gene matches: 8. This CDR3 has 17 amino acids. Germline V lookup: CDR1 SEHNR, CDR2 FQNEAQ (reference sequence). The DNA of the CDR3 is TGTGCCAGCAGCTTGGGCCTAGCGGGAGCGGTCACCGGGGAGCTGTTTTTT. The encoded protein is CASSLGLAGAVTGELFF.

J is TRBJ1-5 and V is TRBV27; D is perhaps TRBD1 (5 bases). The V gene lost 3 bases and the J gene lost 4 bases, with 10 bases spanning the gap. Germline values: CDR1 MNHEY, CDR2 SMNVEV (reference sequence). The CDR3 is 14 amino acids. CDR3: CASSFGAGNQPQHF. The DNA of the CDR3 is TGTGCCAGCAGTTTTGGTGCAGGGAATCAGCCCCAGCATTTT.

This clone was detected a few times. The rearrangement uses TRBV5-3 and TRBJ1-3, with a possible D match to TRBD1 (5 bases). TRBV5-3 is identified as an open reading frame with a role that is uncertain. The CDR3 contains 14 residues. V was pared by 4 bases and J by 0 bases, with 8 bases between. The CDR3 reads CARSGRDSGNTIYF. The DNA of the CDR3 is TGTGCCAGAAGCGGCAGGGACTCTGGAAACACCATATATTTT.

The count of this clone is one. The chain couples TRBV27 to TRBJ2-1; D is possibly TRBD2 (5 bases). There are 14 residues in the CDR3. V was cut by 7 bases and J by 9 bases, with 19 bases left in between. The V gene's germline CDR1 is MNHEY and CDR2 SMNVEV (reference sequence). The CDR3 protein is CASITTGFAGEQFF. CDR3 coding DNA: TGTGCCAGCATCACAACGGGATTTGCTGGTGAGCAGTTCTTC.

The chain links TRBV7-8 to TRBJ2-7; TRBD2 agrees at 10 bases. The germline CDR1 and CDR2 sequences are SGHVS and FQNEAQ. The V segment lost 3 bases and the J segment 3 bases; nucleotides outside the gene matches: 5. CDR3 length equals 15 residues. CDR3 in DNA: TGTGCCAGCAGCTTCCTAGCGGGGGTACTCTACGAGCAGTACTTC. Its protein is CASSFLAGVLYEQYF.

This sequence joins TRBV4-1 and TRBJ2-3; 10 bases fit TRBD1. Germline CDR1 reads MGHRA; CDR2 reads YSYEKL. V dropped 1 base and J dropped 4; count of bases not matched to a gene: 5. The CDR3 spans 16 residues. CDR3 region: CASSQAGTGVADTQYF. The CDR3 bases are TGCGCCAGCAGCCAAGCCGGGACAGGGGTGGCAGATACGCAGTATTTT.